Below are 22 T cell receptor beta chains sequenced from a single sample in a study of blood T cell repertoires in COVID-19. Generated by immunoSEQ multiplex PCR, the TCRdb table keeps only in-frame clones and is missing some. The sample carries hundreds of thousands of clones, roughly 89% recorded once. Sequenced: peripheral blood. The receptors here all came from a woman in her twenties or thirties with active or convalescent COVID-19.

This clone appeared once. The chain recombines TRBV10-1 with TRBJ2-7; TRBD1 might be the D (6 bases). Germline V CDR1 and CDR2: WNHNN, SYGVQD (reference sequence). The CDR3 has 15 amino acids. V gave up 0 bases and J gave up 6 bases, with 15 bases separating them. As DNA, the CDR3 is TGCGCCAGCAGTGAGTCTGTGTCAGGGGAGACCGAGCAGTACTTC. Amino acids: CASSESVSGETEQYF.

The J gene is TRBJ1-2, the V gene TRBV5-1, with D possibly being TRBD1 (5 bases). CDR1 SGHRS and CDR2 YFSETQ come from the germline V gene. This CDR3 has 12 amino acids. V lost 4 bases to trimming and J lost 7 bases, with 11 bases between them. In nucleotides, the CDR3 is TGCGCCAGCAGCGCTTGGGGGGGTGGCTACACCTTC. This codes for CASSAWGGGYTF.

The rearrangement uses TRBV7-8 and TRBJ2-7, with TRBD2 identical over 13 bases. The CDR3 has 16 residues. Germline V gene lookup returns CDR1 SGHVS and CDR2 FQNEAQ. V gave up 6 bases and J gave up 2 bases; unmatched junction bases: 7. CDR3 in amino acids: CASSPVGLAGTYEQYF. The CDR3 DNA reads as TGTGCCAGCAGTCCCGTGGGACTAGCGGGGACCTACGAGCAGTACTTC.

In its sample, this clone was seen a few times. The genes are TRBV20-1 and TRBJ1-5; possible D gene TRBD1, 5 bases. This CDR3 region has 15 residues. CDR1 is DFQATT and CDR2 is SNEGSKA in the germline V gene (reference sequence). The V end was cut by 3 bases, the J end by 10 bases, with 22 bases between. CDR3 sequence reads: CSASDTRDSNRPQHF. CDR3 in DNA: TGCAGTGCTAGTGACACCCGAGACAGCAATCGTCCCCAGCATTTT.

This clone is a singleton in its sample. V is TRBV2 and J is TRBJ1-1; D not certain. From germline, CDR1 is SNHLY and CDR2 FYNNEI. V lost 6 bases and J 4 bases, leaving 12 bases between the germline ends. The CDR3 is made up of 13 amino acids. DNA for the CDR3: TGTGCCAGCAGCCTGCGGGGTGGCACTGAAGCTTTCTTT. It is translated as CASSLRGGTEAFF.

The chain joins TRBV5-1 to TRBJ2-2, with no clear D. CDR1 is SGHRS and CDR2 is YFSETQ in the germline V gene. Trimming stripped 3 bases from V and 6 bases from J, with 9 bases between. This CDR3 region has 13 residues. CDR3 sequence (DNA): TGCGCCAGCAGCTATGCCCCAGCCGGGGAGCTGTTTTTT. It translates to CASSYAPAGELFF.

V is TRBV6-5 and J is TRBJ1-6, with TRBD1 identical over 7 bases. This CDR3 comprises 15 residues. V shed 6 bases and J 6 bases; nucleotides not matched to a gene: 8. Germline V gene lookup returns CDR1 MNHEY and CDR2 SVGAGI. CDR3: CASSPGQAFNSPLHF. CDR3 DNA: TGTGCCAGCAGCCCCGGACAGGCCTTTAATTCACCCCTCCACTTT.

The chain employs TRBV11-2 and TRBJ1-1; D remains ambiguous. CDR1 is SGHAT, CDR2 FQNNGV, per germline. The CDR3 totals 15 residues. Trimming took 3 bases from V and 8 from J, leaving 19 bases between them. The CDR3 sequence is CASSFPGGPGGEAFF. The CDR3, as DNA: TGTGCCAGCAGCTTTCCCGGAGGACCCGGTGGCGAAGCTTTCTTT. Full variable domain (rest looked up from reference TRBV11-2 and TRBJ1-1): EAGVAQSPRYKIIEKRQSVAFWCNPISGHATLYWYQQILGQGPKLLIQFQNNGVVDDSQLPKDRFSAERLKGVDSTLKIQPAKLEDSAVYLCASSFPGGPGGEAFFGQGTRLTVV.

This chain connects TRBV27 to TRBJ1-2, with D possibly being TRBD1 (5 bases). Trimming removed 4 bases at V and 8 bases at J, with 20 bases between. Looked up from germline, CDR1 is MNHEY and CDR2 is SMNVEV (reference sequence). The CDR3 consists of 15 residues. CDR3 residues: CASSYDSSAHRGYTF. CDR3 coding DNA: TGTGCCAGCAGTTACGACAGTTCCGCCCATAGGGGCTACACCTTC.

The V gene is TRBV29-1, the J gene TRBJ2-5; the D gene is possibly TRBD2 (6 bases). This CDR3 contains 15 residues. V was trimmed by 3 bases and J by 7 bases, leaving 21 bases between them. CDR1 SQVTM and CDR2 ANQGSEA come from the germline V gene. In nucleotides, the CDR3 is TGCAGCGTTGATGATGGCGTTAGCGGTTATGGGACCCAGTACTTC. It translates to CSVDDGVSGYGTQYF.

The chain employs TRBV5-1 and TRBJ2-2; D remains ambiguous. V lost 2 bases, J lost 0 bases, and 5 bases lay in between. CDR1 and CDR2 from the germline V gene are SGHRS and YFSETQ. The CDR3 runs to 14 residues. The CDR3 sequence: CASSFLANTGELFF. For the CDR3, the DNA is TGCGCCAGCAGCTTTCTAGCGAACACCGGGGAGCTGTTTTTT.

The rearrangement links TRBV6-5 to TRBJ1-5, with D possibly being TRBD1 (5 bases). CDR1 MNHEY and CDR2 SVGAGI come from the germline V gene. The CDR3 has 13 residues. Trimming cost V 4 bases and J 5 bases, with 9 bases left between them. The CDR3 reads CASSFDSYQPQHF. CDR3 coding DNA: TGTGCCAGCAGTTTCGACAGTTATCAGCCCCAGCATTTT.

This chain connects TRBV6-1 to TRBJ1-1; 7 positions match TRBD1. The V and J ends lost 2 bases and 6 bases, in that order; junction bases with no gene match: 6. Germline V gene data show CDR1 as MNHNS and CDR2 as SASEGT. The CDR3 length is 14 residues. The chain's CDR3 is CASSELAGGAEAFF. As DNA, the CDR3 is TGTGCCAGCAGTGAATTGGCAGGGGGAGCTGAAGCTTTCTTT.

This sequence joins TRBV2 and TRBJ1-6; D gene ambiguous. CDR3 length: 14 amino acids. Trimming shortened V by 3 bases and J by 13 bases, and 16 bases separated the two germline ends. Germline-derived CDR1 and CDR2 are SNHLY and FYNNEI. CDR3 sequence (DNA): TGTGCCAGCAGTGATTCGGGTCTCTACCCCCCCCTCCACTTT. Translating it yields CASSDSGLYPPLHF.

This clone appeared a single time. The V and J genes are TRBV6-5 and TRBJ1-1; D may be TRBD1 (6 bases). V was cut by 6 bases and J by 0 bases, with 11 bases left in between. Germline V gives CDR1 MNHEY, CDR2 SVGAGI. This CDR3 has 14 residues. The DNA of the CDR3 is TGTGCCAGCAGGCCACAGGGAATGAACACTGAAGCTTTCTTT. Translating it yields CASRPQGMNTEAFF.

The CDR3 DNA reads TGTGCCAGCAGGAAGGACACTCCAGGCAATGAAAAACTGTTTTTT. Its translation is CASRKDTPGNEKLFF. V gene TRBV2 combines with J gene TRBJ1-4; the D gene is possibly TRBD1 (5 bases). Between the trimmed V and J ends, which lost 6 bases and 5 bases, there was a span of 16 bases. The CDR3 extends over 15 amino acids. The germline V gene encodes CDR1 SNHLY and CDR2 FYNNEI.

The rearrangement uses TRBV4-1 and TRBJ1-1; D remains ambiguous. Deletions cut 1 base from V and 11 bases from J, with 8 bases between. In germline, CDR1 is MGHRA, CDR2 YSYEKL. This CDR3 has 11 amino acids. The CDR3 nucleotides read TGCGCCAGCAGCCAAGGAGTACAGGCTTTCTTT. The encoded protein is CASSQGVQAFF.

The chain couples TRBV1 to TRBJ2-3; the table's D call of TRBD2 was not tested on the DNA. TRBV1 is an annotated pseudogene. The CDR3 length is 17 residues. Here the CDR3 DNA reads TGCACCAGCAGCCAAGACTCAACTAGCGGGGGGAAAGATACGCAGTATTTT. Protein sequence: CTSSQDSTSGGKDTQYF.

The gene calls are TRBV27 and TRBJ2-3, with a tentative D call TRBD1 (6 bases). Germline values: CDR1 MNHEY, CDR2 SMNVEV (reference sequence). V gave up 3 bases and J gave up 5 bases, with 15 bases separating them. The CDR3 covers 15 residues. The CDR3 reads CASSFPGEKGDTQYF. CDR3 DNA: TGTGCCAGCAGTTTCCCAGGGGAGAAGGGAGATACGCAGTATTTT.

V is TRBV7-9 and J is TRBJ2-7, with 9 bases lining up with TRBD2. Trimming cost V 2 bases and J 3 bases; bases outside gene matches: 8. Germline V CDR1 and CDR2: SEHNR, FQNEAQ (reference sequence). This CDR3 comprises 16 residues. The CDR3 reads CASSLRPSGNLYEQYF. The CDR3 nucleotides are TGTGCCAGCAGCTTAAGGCCTAGCGGGAACCTCTACGAGCAGTACTTC.

This rearrangement joins TRBV15 to TRBJ2-5; TRBD2 aligns across 13 bases. This CDR3 has 18 amino acids. J gave up 5 bases and V 1 base, and 10 bases lay outside the gene matches. Germline lookup yields CDR1 LNHNV and CDR2 YYDKDF (reference sequence). CDR3 loop: CATSRVPTSGRADETQYF. CDR3 sequence (DNA): TGTGCCACCAGCAGAGTCCCAACTAGCGGGAGGGCCGATGAGACCCAGTACTTC.

Here the CDR3 DNA reads TGTGCCAGCAGCCTTGAGCCTTCCGGGGAGCTGTTTTTT. Protein product: CASSLEPSGELFF. This chain uses TRBV7-6 with TRBJ2-2; the D is unclear. Germline assignment: CDR1 SGHVS and CDR2 FNYEAQ. The CDR3 loop spans 13 amino acids. The V end was cut by 5 bases, the J end by 6 bases, with 10 bases between. Drawing the rest from reference TRBV7-6 and TRBJ2-2, the complete variable domain is GAGVSQSPRYKVTKRGQDVALRCDPISGHVSLYWYRQALGQGPEFLTYFNYEAQQDKSGLPNDRFSAERPEGSISTLTIQRTEQRDSAMYRCASSLEPSGELFFGEGSRLTVL.